This TCR beta chain was observed in a study of blood T cell repertoires in COVID-19. Study-wide background: Samples came from the United States, Italy and Spain, spanning acute and convalescent COVID-19. Nucleic acid was either cDNA or gDNA, and it came from T cells, B-cell-depleted T cells, or PBMCs.

This CDR3 has 13 residues. V lost 4 bases to trimming and J lost 3 bases, with 10 bases between them. Germline loops: CDR1 SNHLY, CDR2 FYNNEI. As handled by the study authors: Amplification with reference gene primers provided the estimates of nucleated cell counts. Profiled with immunoSEQ multiplex PCR; TCRdb holds only in-frame clones, not every one. V, J and clone size derive from that table, while D and trimming were established from the DNA sequence. The top ten hold approximately 13% of the sample, which has about 200,000 clones, more than 65% seen once. This clonotype was sampled from a human donor in a cohort sampled during active COVID-19. This chain joins TRBV2 and TRBJ2-7; D is unresolved. The sample comprised peripheral blood. The CDR3, as DNA: TGTGCCAGCAGTGGACTGGATCTCTACGAGCAGTACTTC. This codes for CASSGLDLYEQYF. Full variable domain (remainder filled in from reference TRBV2 and TRBJ2-7): EPEVTQTPSHQVTQMGQEVILRCVPISNHLYFYWYRQILGQKVEFLVSFYNNEISEKSEIFDDQFSVERPDGSNFTLKIRSTKLEDSAMYFCASSGLDLYEQYFGPGTRLTVT.